These 6 T cell receptor beta chains came from one sample sequenced in a study of cytotoxic CD8 clonotypes in ibrutinib-treated CLL. Measured with immunoSEQ multiplex PCR; TCRdb has only the in-frame clones, and not every one. Here the sample spans 130,000 or so clones, 70% to 90% being singletons. This specimen was PBMCs, taken after 24 months of ibrutinib treatment. All receptors derive from a human donor with chronic lymphocytic leukemia.

The chain combines TRBV5-1 with TRBJ2-3, with D perhaps matching TRBD1 or TRBD2 (5 bases each). Germline V gene sequence: CDR1 SGHRS, CDR2 YFSETQ. CDR3 length: 15 amino acids. Deletions cut 3 bases from V and 3 bases from J, with 14 bases between. For the CDR3, the DNA is TGCGCCAGCAGCTACCGGGACCCGGGGACAGATACGCAGTATTTT. Translated, it gives CASSYRDPGTDTQYF.

The V gene is TRBV4-3, the J gene TRBJ2-7, with D possibly matching TRBD2 (6 bases). V gave up 0 bases and J gave up 3 bases, with 12 bases separating them. This CDR3 is 15 amino acids long. Germline V gene data show CDR1 as LGHNA and CDR2 as YSLEER. CDR3 protein: CASSQDSSGRYEQYF. The CDR3 DNA follows: TGCGCCAGCAGCCAAGATTCCAGCGGGCGCTACGAGCAGTACTTC.

This chain uses TRBV5-8 with TRBJ1-3; no firm D call. V shed 8 bases and J shed 3 bases, with 18 bases lying between them. The CDR3 has 15 residues. Germline V gives CDR1 SGHTS, CDR2 YDEGEE. The CDR3 sequence: CASHPPQLLGNTIYF. Written as DNA, the CDR3 is TGTGCCAGTCACCCTCCGCAGCTACTTGGAAACACCATATATTTT.

The rearrangement uses TRBV19 and TRBJ2-7; tentatively, D is TRBD2 (6 bases). Looked up from germline, CDR1 is LNHDA and CDR2 is SQIVND (reference sequence). The V and J ends lost 6 bases and 2 bases respectively, with 14 bases between them. This CDR3 is 14 amino acids long. The CDR3 sequence is CASSPGVPPYEQYF. The CDR3 bases are TGTGCCAGTAGCCCGGGGGTGCCTCCCTACGAGCAGTACTTC.

The gene calls are TRBV7-2 and TRBJ2-1; TRBD2 aligns across 11 bases. With 2 bases clipped from V and 6 bases from J, the junction kept 3 bases outside the gene matches. The CDR3 consists of 15 residues. Germline V gives CDR1 SGHTA, CDR2 FQGNSA. The CDR3: CASSLFSGGGNEQFF. Here the CDR3 DNA reads TGTGCCAGCAGCTTATTTAGCGGGGGGGGCAATGAGCAGTTCTTC. The full variable domain, rest sourced from reference TRBV7-2 and TRBJ2-1, is GAGVSQSPSNKVTEKGKDVELRCDPISGHTALYWYRQSLGQGLEFLIYFQGNSAPDKSGLPSDRFSAERTGGSVSTLTIQRTQQEDSAVYLCASSLFSGGGNEQFFGPGTRLTVL.

The chain has TRBV28 and TRBJ1-6; 8 bases line up with TRBD1. Germline V gene sequence: CDR1 MDHEN, CDR2 SYDVKM. The CDR3 is made up of 13 amino acids. With V trimmed by 5 bases and J by 7 bases, 1 base remained unmatched. The CDR3 protein is CASSRQGNSPLHF. In DNA form, the CDR3 reads TGTGCCAGCAGTAGACAGGGGAATTCACCCCTCCACTTT.